The clone carrying this T cell receptor beta chain was observed a single time. These data come from a study of cytomegalovirus exposure and HLA in healthy donors. CDR1 MNHNS and CDR2 SASEGT come from the germline V gene. Trimming left V 8 bases short and J 1 base short, with 14 bases between. CDR3 length: 14 amino acids. The assay was immunoSEQ multiplex PCR, and TCRdb's table has in-frame clones only and misses some. The sample contains about 220,000 clones, about 86% of which appear only once. This chain uses TRBV6-1 with TRBJ1-1, with a weak D call TRBD1 (6 bases). The specimen was PBMCs. The clonotype was recovered from a man between 18 and 35 years old in good health and CMV-seronegative. The CDR3 reads CASVLGGANTEAFF. The CDR3 DNA is TGTGCCAGCGTACTGGGGGGGGCGAACACTGAAGCTTTCTTT.